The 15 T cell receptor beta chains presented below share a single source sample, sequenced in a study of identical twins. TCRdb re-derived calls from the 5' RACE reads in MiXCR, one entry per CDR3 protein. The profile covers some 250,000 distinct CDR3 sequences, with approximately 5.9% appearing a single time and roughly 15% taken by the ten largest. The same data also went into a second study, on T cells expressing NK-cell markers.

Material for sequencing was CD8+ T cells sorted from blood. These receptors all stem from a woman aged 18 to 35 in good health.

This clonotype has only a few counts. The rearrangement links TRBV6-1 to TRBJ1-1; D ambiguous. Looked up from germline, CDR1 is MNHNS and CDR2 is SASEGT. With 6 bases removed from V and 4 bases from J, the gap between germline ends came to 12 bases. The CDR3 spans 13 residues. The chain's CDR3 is CASSHGGFTEAFF. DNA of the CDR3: TGTGCCAGCAGCCATGGTGGCTTCACTGAAGCTTTCTTT.

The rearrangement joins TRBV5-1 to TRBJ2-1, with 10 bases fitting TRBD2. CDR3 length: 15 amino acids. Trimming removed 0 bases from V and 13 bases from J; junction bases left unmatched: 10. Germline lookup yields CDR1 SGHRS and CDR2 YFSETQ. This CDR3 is CASSLAVGLAGAQFF. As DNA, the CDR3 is TGCGCCAGCAGCTTGGCCGTCGGTCTAGCGGGAGCCCAGTTCTTC. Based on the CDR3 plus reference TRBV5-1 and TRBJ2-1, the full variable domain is KAGVTQTPRYLIKTRGQQVTLSCSPISGHRSVSWYQQTPGQGLQFLFEYFSETQRNKGNFPGRFSGRQFSNSRSEMNVSTLELGDSALYLCASSLAVGLAGAQFFGPGTRLTVL.

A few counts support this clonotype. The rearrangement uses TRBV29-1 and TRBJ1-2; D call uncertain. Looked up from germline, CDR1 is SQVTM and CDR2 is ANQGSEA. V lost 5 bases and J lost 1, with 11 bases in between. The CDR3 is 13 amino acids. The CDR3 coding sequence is TGCAGCGTTTTGAGAATGGGTAACTATGGCTACACCTTC. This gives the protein CSVLRMGNYGYTF.

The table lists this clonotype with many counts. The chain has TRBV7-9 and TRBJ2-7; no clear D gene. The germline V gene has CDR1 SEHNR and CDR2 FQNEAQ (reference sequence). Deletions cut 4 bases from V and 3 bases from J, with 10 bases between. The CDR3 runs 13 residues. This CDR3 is CASSSDNLYEQYF. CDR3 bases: TGTGCCAGCAGCTCAGACAACCTCTACGAGCAGTACTTC.

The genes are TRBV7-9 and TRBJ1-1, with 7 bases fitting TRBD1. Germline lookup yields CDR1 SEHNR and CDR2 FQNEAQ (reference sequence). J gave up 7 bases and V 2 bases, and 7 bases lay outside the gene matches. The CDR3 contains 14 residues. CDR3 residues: CASSLTQGKYEAFF. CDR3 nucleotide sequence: TGTGCCAGCAGCTTAACACAGGGGAAATATGAAGCTTTCTTT.

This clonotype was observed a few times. The CDR3 coding sequence is TGCGCCAGCAGCCAGGCACAGGGGGGCGAGCAGTACTTC. The encoded protein is CASSQAQGGEQYF. V usage is TRBV4-3 and J usage is TRBJ2-7; 8 nucleotides agree with TRBD1. The CDR3 has 13 residues. The germline V gene encodes CDR1 LGHNA and CDR2 YSLEER. Losses at the gene ends were 3 bases for V and 6 bases for J; bases not matched to a gene: 4.

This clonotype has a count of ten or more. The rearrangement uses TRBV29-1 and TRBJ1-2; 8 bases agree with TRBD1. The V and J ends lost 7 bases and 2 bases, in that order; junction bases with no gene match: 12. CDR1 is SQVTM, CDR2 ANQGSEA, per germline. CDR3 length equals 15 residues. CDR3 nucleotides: TGCAGCGCCGACACCCGGGACAGGAGAAACTATGGCTACACCTTC. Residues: CSADTRDRRNYGYTF.

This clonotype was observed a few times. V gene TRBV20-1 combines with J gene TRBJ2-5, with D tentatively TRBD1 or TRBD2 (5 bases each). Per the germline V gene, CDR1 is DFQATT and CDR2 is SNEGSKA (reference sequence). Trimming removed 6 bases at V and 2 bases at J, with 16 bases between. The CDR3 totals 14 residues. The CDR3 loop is CSAPGQGVQETQYF. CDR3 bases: TGCAGTGCCCCGGGGCAGGGAGTTCAAGAGACCCAGTACTTC.

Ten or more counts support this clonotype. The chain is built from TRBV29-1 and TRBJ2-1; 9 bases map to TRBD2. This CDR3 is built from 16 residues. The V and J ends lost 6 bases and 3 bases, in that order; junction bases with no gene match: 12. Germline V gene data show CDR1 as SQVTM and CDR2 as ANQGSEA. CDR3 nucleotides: TGCAGCGTCCCGGTCCTGCTAGCGGGAAACTACAATGAGCAGTTCTTC. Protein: CSVPVLLAGNYNEQFF.

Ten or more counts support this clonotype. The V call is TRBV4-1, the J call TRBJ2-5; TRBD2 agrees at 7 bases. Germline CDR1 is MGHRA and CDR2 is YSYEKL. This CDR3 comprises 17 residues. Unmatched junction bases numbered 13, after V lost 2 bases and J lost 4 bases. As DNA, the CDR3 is TGCGCCAGCAGCCAAAGTCAAGCGGGATGGAGGGGAGAGACCCAGTACTTC. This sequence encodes CASSQSQAGWRGETQYF.

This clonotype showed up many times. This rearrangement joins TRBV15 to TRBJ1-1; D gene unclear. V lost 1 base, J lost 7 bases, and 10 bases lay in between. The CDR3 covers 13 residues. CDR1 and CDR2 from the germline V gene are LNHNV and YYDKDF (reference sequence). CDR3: CATSRASRGEAFF. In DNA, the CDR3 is TGTGCCACCAGCAGAGCCTCCCGGGGTGAAGCTTTCTTT.

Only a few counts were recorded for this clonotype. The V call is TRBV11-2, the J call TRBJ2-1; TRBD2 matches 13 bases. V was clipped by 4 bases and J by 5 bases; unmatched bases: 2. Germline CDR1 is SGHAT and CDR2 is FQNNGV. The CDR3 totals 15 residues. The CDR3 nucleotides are TGTGCCAGCAGCTCAGGACTAGCGGGGGACAATGAGCAGTTCTTC. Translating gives CASSSGLAGDNEQFF.

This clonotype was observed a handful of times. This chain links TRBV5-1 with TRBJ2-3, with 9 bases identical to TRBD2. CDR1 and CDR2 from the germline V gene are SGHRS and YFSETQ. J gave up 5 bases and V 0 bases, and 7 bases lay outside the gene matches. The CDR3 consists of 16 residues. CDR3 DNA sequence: TGCGCCAGCAGCTTGGACGGCGGGAGGGCCGGAGATACGCAGTATTTT. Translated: CASSLDGGRAGDTQYF. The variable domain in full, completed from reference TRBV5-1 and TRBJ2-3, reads KAGVTQTPRYLIKTRGQQVTLSCSPISGHRSVSWYQQTPGQGLQFLFEYFSETQRNKGNFPGRFSGRQFSNSRSEMNVSTLELGDSALYLCASSLDGGRAGDTQYFGPGTRLTVL.

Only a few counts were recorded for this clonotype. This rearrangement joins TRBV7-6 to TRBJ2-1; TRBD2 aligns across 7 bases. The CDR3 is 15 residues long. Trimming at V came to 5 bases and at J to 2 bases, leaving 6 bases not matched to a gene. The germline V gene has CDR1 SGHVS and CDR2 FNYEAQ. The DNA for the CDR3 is TGTGCCAGCAGCCCGATCCTAGCGGCCTACAATGAGCAGTTCTTC. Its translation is CASSPILAAYNEQFF.

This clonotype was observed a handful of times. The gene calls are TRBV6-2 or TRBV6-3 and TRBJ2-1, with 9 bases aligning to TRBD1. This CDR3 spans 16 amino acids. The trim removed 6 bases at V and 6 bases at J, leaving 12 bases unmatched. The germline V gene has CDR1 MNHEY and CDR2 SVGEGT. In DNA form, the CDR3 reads TGTGCCAGCAGACTGGGGTGGGGACAGGGAGCCAATGAGCAGTTCTTC. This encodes CASRLGWGQGANEQFF.